This T cell receptor beta chain was identified in a study of radiation and T cells in renal cell carcinoma. Clones were read by immunoSEQ multiplex PCR, and TCRdb kept only the in-frame ones, dropping some. Of roughly 100,000 clones in the sample, 86% are singletons; the top ten hold 7% to 9%. This clone was counted a few times. Its antigen is unidentified. Indicated time point: baseline pretreatment blood. Treatment described: 15 Gy SBRT to primary tumor, nephrectomy 4 weeks later. The tumor was a clear cell renal cell carcinoma. CDR3 length: 15 residues. The trim removed 5 bases at V and 6 bases at J, leaving 9 bases unmatched. The germline V gene has CDR1 SGHTA and CDR2 FQGNSA. Regarding the study as a whole: Without pretreatment biopsies, baseline tumor clonotype presence was undetermined. Top tumor clonotypes rose in blood 2 weeks post-radiation, then contracted.

The source material was blood, sampled from a patient whose treatment included radiotherapy and nephrectomy. V is TRBV7-2 and J is TRBJ1-5; 8 bases match TRBD1. The sequence was collected from a man in his fifties with renal cell carcinoma. This CDR3 is CASSAGTGIGQPQHF. In nucleotides, the CDR3 is TGTGCCAGCAGCGCCGGGACAGGCATAGGTCAGCCCCAGCATTTT.